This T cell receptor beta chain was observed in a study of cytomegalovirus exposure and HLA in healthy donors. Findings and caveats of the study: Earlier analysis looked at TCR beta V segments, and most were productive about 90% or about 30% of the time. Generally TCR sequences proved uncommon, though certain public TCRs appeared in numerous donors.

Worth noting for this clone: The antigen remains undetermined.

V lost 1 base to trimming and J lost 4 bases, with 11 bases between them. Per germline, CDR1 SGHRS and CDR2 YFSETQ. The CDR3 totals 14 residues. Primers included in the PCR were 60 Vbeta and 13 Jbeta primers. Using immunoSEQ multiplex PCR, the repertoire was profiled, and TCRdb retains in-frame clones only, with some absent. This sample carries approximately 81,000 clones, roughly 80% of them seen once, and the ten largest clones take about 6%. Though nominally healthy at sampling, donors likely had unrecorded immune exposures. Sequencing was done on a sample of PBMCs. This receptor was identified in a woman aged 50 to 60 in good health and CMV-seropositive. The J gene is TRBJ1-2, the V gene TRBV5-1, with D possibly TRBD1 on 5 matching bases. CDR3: CASSLNRLTYGYTF. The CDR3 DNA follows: TGCGCCAGCAGCTTGAACAGGTTAACCTATGGCTACACCTTC.